These 20 T cell receptor beta chains originate from one sample sequenced in a study of CD8 T cells in ankylosing spondylitis. TCRdb itself ran the 5' RACE reads through MiXCR, one entry per CDR3 protein. The sample comprises hundreds of thousands of distinct CDR3 sequences, roughly 25% of which are singletons, and under 8% rests with the top ten. Sequencing was performed on blood, either unsorted or a sorted T cell fraction (not recorded which). The receptor source for this set is a male donor with ankylosing spondylitis or in good health (not recorded which).

The V gene is TRBV20-1, the J gene TRBJ1-4; D gene unclear. Trimming pared 5 bases from V and 0 bases from J, leaving 7 bases between. The CDR3 covers 13 residues. Looked up from germline, CDR1 is DFQATT and CDR2 is SNEGSKA (reference sequence). This CDR3 is CSAARPTNEKLFF. Here the CDR3 DNA reads TGCAGTGCTGCCCGTCCAACTAATGAAAAACTGTTTTTT.

This clonotype was seen at least ten times. The DNA for the CDR3 is TGCAGCGTCTTAACAGGGAACGGGGAAAAACTGTTTTTT. It codes for CSVLTGNGEKLFF. This chain links TRBV29-1 with TRBJ1-4, with D possibly matching TRBD1 (6 bases). This CDR3 is 13 amino acids long. V lost 6 bases and J 8 bases, leaving 16 bases between the germline ends. Germline-derived CDR1 and CDR2 are SQVTM and ANQGSEA.

The chain links TRBV27 to TRBJ2-7; TRBD2 aligns across 11 bases. The CDR3 extends over 16 amino acids. The V segment lost 2 bases and the J segment 4 bases; nucleotides outside the gene matches: 7. Germline CDR1 and CDR2: MNHEY and SMNVEV (reference sequence). The CDR3, as DNA: TGTGCCAGCAGTTTAACACTAGCGGGAGTAGCTTACGAGCAGTACTTC. This sequence encodes CASSLTLAGVAYEQYF.

As DNA, the CDR3 is TGCAGTGCTTCTAGCGAGAACACCGGGGAGCTGTTTTTT. It translates to CSASSENTGELFF. The chain links TRBV20-1 to TRBJ2-2, with D possibly being TRBD2 (6 bases). The V end was cut by 5 bases, the J end by 1 base, with 8 bases between. Germline lookup yields CDR1 DFQATT and CDR2 SNEGSKA (reference sequence). This CDR3 is built from 13 residues.

This chain uses TRBV4-1 with TRBJ2-1; TRBD2 aligns across 10 bases. The CDR3 is made up of 15 amino acids. Per the germline V gene, CDR1 is MGHRA and CDR2 is YSYEKL. Trimming took 1 base from V and 6 from J; bases not matched to a gene: 3. This chain's CDR3 is CASSQVGTSVNEQFF. The CDR3 DNA sequence: TGCGCCAGCAGCCAAGTGGGGACTAGCGTCAATGAGCAGTTCTTC.

This clonotype turned up a few times. An end of the junction does not agree with germline; a read error may underlie this. This chain joins TRBV20-1 and TRBJ2-3; 10 bases map to TRBD2. The CDR3 runs 17 residues. Germline V gene lookup returns CDR1 DFQATT and CDR2 SNEGSKA (reference sequence). CDR3 nucleotides: TGCTGTGCTAGAGATCCTGGCCTAGCGGGGGACACAGATACGCAGTATTTT. This gives the protein CCARDPGLAGDTDTQYF.

The chain has TRBV19 and TRBJ2-4; TRBD2 aligns across 15 bases. The V segment lost 6 bases and the J segment 1 base; nucleotides outside the gene matches: 7. CDR1 is LNHDA and CDR2 is SQIVND in the germline V gene (reference sequence). There are 18 residues in the CDR3. The CDR3 bases are TGTGCCAGTAGGAGTACCGGGACTAGCGGGGGGGCCAAAAACATTCAGTACTTC. The encoded protein is CASRSTGTSGGAKNIQYF.

This chain uses TRBV23-1 with TRBJ1-5; D gene uncertain. TRBV23-1 qualifies as an ORF whose function is uncertain. V was cut by 3 bases and J by 5 bases, with 8 bases left in between. The CDR3 is made up of 13 amino acids. CDR3 loop: CASSHQLYQPQHF. CDR3 DNA sequence: TGCGCCAGCAGTCACCAGCTTTATCAGCCCCAGCATTTT.

This clonotype appeared many times. The chain carries TRBV29-1 and TRBJ2-3; 9 bases fit TRBD1. V shed 1 base, J shed 3 bases, and the junction held 2 bases outside the gene matches. The germline V gene has CDR1 SQVTM and CDR2 ANQGSEA. The CDR3 is made up of 14 amino acids. The DNA of the CDR3 is TGCAGCGTTGAAGGGGGACAGGGAACAGATACGCAGTATTTT. This gives the protein CSVEGGQGTDTQYF.

The sample holds many counts of this clonotype. The chain carries TRBV10-2 and TRBJ1-4, with D uncertain. Germline CDR1 and CDR2: WSHSY and SAAADI. V lost 4 bases and J lost 7, with 19 bases in between. The CDR3 extends over 16 amino acids. The CDR3 spells CASSGTFIGEGEKLFF. The DNA for the CDR3 is TGCGCCAGCAGTGGGACTTTCATAGGAGAGGGTGAAAAACTGTTTTTT.

The chain employs TRBV20-1 and TRBJ2-1, with TRBD2 matching 9 bases. Per germline, CDR1 DFQATT and CDR2 SNEGSKA (reference sequence). The CDR3 is made up of 13 amino acids. The ends lost 0 bases at V and 11 bases at J; junction bases unmatched: 5. DNA for the CDR3: TGCAGTGCTAGAGATGTGGCTAGCGGGAAGCAGTTCTTC. Its translation is CSARDVASGKQFF.

The chain uses TRBV9 and TRBJ2-3; D might be TRBD1 or TRBD2, each matching 5 bases. Per the germline V gene, CDR1 is SGDLS and CDR2 is YYNGEE. V was clipped by 3 bases and J by 0 bases, with 11 bases between them. The CDR3 consists of 15 residues. The CDR3 spells CASSAGTPSTDTQYF. The CDR3 DNA reads as TGTGCCAGCAGCGCCGGGACGCCGAGCACAGATACGCAGTATTTT.

In this sample, this clonotype turned up many times. The chain couples TRBV28 to TRBJ2-5; D is ambiguous. CDR3 length: 13 amino acids. Trimming pared 8 bases from V and 5 bases from J, leaving 15 bases between. CDR1 is MDHEN, CDR2 SYDVKM, per germline. The CDR3 region is CASEFRVGETQYF. As DNA, the CDR3 is TGTGCCAGCGAATTTAGGGTTGGGGAGACCCAGTACTTC.

This clonotype was counted a few times. V and J are TRBV29-1 and TRBJ2-5, with TRBD2 matching 8 bases. Germline assignment: CDR1 SQVTM and CDR2 ANQGSEA. Trimming cost V 3 bases and J 5 bases; bases outside gene matches: 8. The CDR3 loop spans 14 amino acids. The chain's CDR3 is CSVESGSGGETQYF. CDR3 bases: TGCAGCGTTGAGAGCGGGAGTGGTGGGGAGACCCAGTACTTC.

This clonotype was observed many times. This chain connects TRBV20-1 to TRBJ2-3; the D is unclear. Germline V CDR1 and CDR2: DFQATT, SNEGSKA (reference sequence). Trimming shortened V by 5 bases and J by 1 base, and 4 bases separated the two germline ends. The CDR3 is 11 residues long. The CDR3 spells CSAPRTDTQYF. The CDR3 DNA sequence: TGCAGTGCTCCCCGCACAGATACGCAGTATTTT.

This clonotype showed up many times. This rearrangement joins TRBV3-1 to TRBJ2-1; 8 nucleotides line up with TRBD2. Germline V gives CDR1 LGHDT, CDR2 YNNKEL (reference sequence). CDR3 length equals 16 residues. Unmatched junction bases numbered 11, after V lost 2 bases and J lost 8 bases. CDR3 in amino acids: CASSQLSSGRGYEQFF. DNA for the CDR3: TGTGCCAGCAGCCAATTATCGAGCGGGAGAGGCTATGAGCAGTTCTTC.

This clonotype was observed a handful of times. A read error may account for a junction end that differs from germline. The chain recombines TRBV6-5 with TRBJ2-1; 7 nucleotides line up with TRBD1. CDR3 size: 12 residues. Germline V lookup: CDR1 MNHEY, CDR2 SVGAGI. The CDR3 protein is CASSYPTGFLIF. CDR3 DNA sequence: TGTGCCAGCAGTTACCCGACAGGGTTTTTGATCTTC.

This clonotype was recorded at least ten times. This chain's CDR3 is CASSLGGSYGYTF. The CDR3 DNA is TGCGCCAGCAGCTTGGGAGGTAGCTATGGCTACACCTTC. This rearrangement joins TRBV5-1 to TRBJ1-2; D ambiguous. This CDR3 comprises 13 residues. The V end lost 0 bases, the J end lost 4 bases, and 7 bases lay between the germline ends. The germline V gene has CDR1 SGHRS and CDR2 YFSETQ. The full variable domain, with the rest looked up from reference TRBV5-1 and TRBJ1-2, is KAGVTQTPRYLIKTRGQQVTLSCSPISGHRSVSWYQQTPGQGLQFLFEYFSETQRNKGNFPGRFSGRQFSNSRSEMNVSTLELGDSALYLCASSLGGSYGYTFGSGTRLTVV.

Turning to this clonotype: A much larger clone differs from this one at a single base, so this may be a read error. The chain couples TRBV12-3 or TRBV12-4 to TRBJ2-7; D is possibly TRBD1 (6 bases). The CDR3 extends over 15 amino acids. The CDR3 reads CTSSPIATGTYEQYF. DNA for the CDR3: TGTACCAGCAGTCCTATCGCCACAGGGACCTACGAGCAGTACTTC.

The chain recombines TRBV5-1 with TRBJ2-5; D gene unclear. V dropped 0 bases and J dropped 4 bases, with 13 bases sitting between them. The CDR3 sequence is 15 residues long. Germline assignment: CDR1 SGHRS and CDR2 YFSETQ. As DNA, the CDR3 is TGCGCCAGCAGCTTGGGGTTTTACGATGTAGAGACCCAGTACTTC. It is translated as CASSLGFYDVETQYF. Full variable domain (missing parts from reference TRBV5-1 and TRBJ2-5): KAGVTQTPRYLIKTRGQQVTLSCSPISGHRSVSWYQQTPGQGLQFLFEYFSETQRNKGNFPGRFSGRQFSNSRSEMNVSTLELGDSALYLCASSLGFYDVETQYFGPGTRLLVL.